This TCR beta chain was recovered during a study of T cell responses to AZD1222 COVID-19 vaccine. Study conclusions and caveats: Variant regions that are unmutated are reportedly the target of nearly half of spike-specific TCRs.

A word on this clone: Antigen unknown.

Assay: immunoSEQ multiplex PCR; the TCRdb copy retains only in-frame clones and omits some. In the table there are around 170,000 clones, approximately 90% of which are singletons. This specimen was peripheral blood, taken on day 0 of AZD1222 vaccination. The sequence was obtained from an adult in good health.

The DNA for the CDR3 is TGTGCCAGCAAGGGAAGCATCTATGGCTACACCTTC. This translates into CASKGSIYGYTF. The chain couples TRBV7-2 to TRBJ1-2; D gene unclear. Germline values: CDR1 SGHTA, CDR2 FQGNSA. The CDR3 extends over 12 amino acids. Trimming pared 7 bases from V and 4 bases from J, leaving 10 bases between.